The sequence of this T cell receptor beta chain was determined in a study of T cells in Graves' hyperthyroidism and ophthalmopathy. The CDR3 is made up of 14 amino acids. The germline CDR1 and CDR2 sequences are LNHDA and SQIVND (reference sequence). V lost 7 bases and J lost 2, with 14 bases in between. The sample holds a few counts of this clonotype. RNA transcripts gave rise to amplified TCR beta CDR3 regions. RT-PCR in the first round (using the HTBI primer set) targeted the TCR CDR3. TCRdb independently ran MiXCR on the multiplex PCR reads; one entry per CDR3 protein. The data contain some 560,000 distinct CDR3 sequences, 14% of them singletons.

The sequencing input was blood. The V and J genes are TRBV19 and TRBJ1-1; D perhaps matches TRBD1 (6 bases). This sequence was found in a woman between 40 and 50 years old with Graves' hyperthyroidism. DNA of the CDR3: TGTGCCAGTAAAGGGGGTGCGTATAACACTGAAGCTTTCTTT. It encodes CASKGGAYNTEAFF.